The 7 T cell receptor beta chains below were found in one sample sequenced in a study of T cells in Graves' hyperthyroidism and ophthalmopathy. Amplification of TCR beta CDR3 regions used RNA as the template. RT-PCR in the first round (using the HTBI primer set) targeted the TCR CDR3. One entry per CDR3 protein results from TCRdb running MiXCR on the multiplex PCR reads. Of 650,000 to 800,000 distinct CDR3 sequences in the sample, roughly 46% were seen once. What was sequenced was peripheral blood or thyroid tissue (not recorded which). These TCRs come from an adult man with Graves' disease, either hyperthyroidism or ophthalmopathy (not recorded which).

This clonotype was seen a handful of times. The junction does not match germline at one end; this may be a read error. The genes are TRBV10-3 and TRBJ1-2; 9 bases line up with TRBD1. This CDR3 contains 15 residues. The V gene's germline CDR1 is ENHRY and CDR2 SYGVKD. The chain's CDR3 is CASSYRGQGTYGYTF. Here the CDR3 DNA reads TGTGCCAGCAGTTACCGCGGACAGGGGACCTATGGCTACACCTTC.

CDR3 sequence (DNA): TGTGCCAGCACTCAGGGATACAGGGCTCTCTCGGGAAACACCATATATTTT. Its translation is CASTQGYRALSGNTIYF. The J gene is TRBJ1-3, the V gene TRBV2; D might be TRBD1 (6 bases). The CDR3 totals 17 residues. The germline V gene encodes CDR1 SNHLY and CDR2 FYNNEI. V was cut by 7 bases and J by 4 bases, with 23 bases left in between.

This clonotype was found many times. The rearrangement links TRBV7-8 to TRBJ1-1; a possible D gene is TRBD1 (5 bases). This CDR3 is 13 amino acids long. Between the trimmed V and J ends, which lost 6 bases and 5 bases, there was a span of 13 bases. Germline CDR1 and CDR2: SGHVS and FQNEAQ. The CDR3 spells CASSRGVETEAFF. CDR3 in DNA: TGTGCCAGCAGTCGGGGGGTTGAGACTGAAGCTTTCTTT.

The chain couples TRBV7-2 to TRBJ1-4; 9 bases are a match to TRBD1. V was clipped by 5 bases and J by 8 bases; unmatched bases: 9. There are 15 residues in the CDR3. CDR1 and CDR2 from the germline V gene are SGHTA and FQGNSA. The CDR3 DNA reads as TGTGCCAGCAGCGCGGACAGGGGTTTGGCCGAAAAACTGTTTTTT. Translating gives CASSADRGLAEKLFF.

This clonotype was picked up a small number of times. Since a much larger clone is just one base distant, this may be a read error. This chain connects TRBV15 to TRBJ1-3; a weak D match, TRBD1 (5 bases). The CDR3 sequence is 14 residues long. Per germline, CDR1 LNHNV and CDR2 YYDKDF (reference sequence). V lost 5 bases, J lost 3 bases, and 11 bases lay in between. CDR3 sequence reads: CATSVAGFGNTIYF. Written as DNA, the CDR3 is TGTGCCACCAGCGTTGCAGGGTTTGGAAACACCATATATTTT.

Here the CDR3 reads CASSLFSGLQTQYF. The CDR3 nucleotides read TGTGCCAGCAGCCTTTTTAGCGGGCTTCAGACCCAGTACTTC. V and J are TRBV12-3 or TRBV12-4 and TRBJ2-5, with 7 bases aligning to TRBD2. The length of the CDR3 is 14 residues. The V segment lost 6 bases and the J segment 6 bases; nucleotides outside the gene matches: 10.

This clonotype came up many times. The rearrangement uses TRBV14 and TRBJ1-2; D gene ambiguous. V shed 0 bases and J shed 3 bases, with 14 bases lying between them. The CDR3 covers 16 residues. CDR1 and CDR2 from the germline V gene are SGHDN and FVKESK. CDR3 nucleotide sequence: TGTGCCAGCAGCCAAGATACCCTTCCCGACTACTATGGCTACACCTTC. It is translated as CASSQDTLPDYYGYTF.